Presented here are 23 T cell receptor beta chains from one specimen sequenced in a study of T cells expressing NK-cell markers. TCRdb reanalyzed the 5' RACE reads and collapses them to one entry per CDR3 protein, without DNA. The sample's table shows under 500,000 distinct CDR3 sequences. Sequencing was done on a sample of blood T cells: a sorted CD56 or NKG2C T cell subset, CD4+ or CD8+ T cells, or bulk PBMC T cells (not recorded which). These receptors originate from a woman between 18 and 69 years old in good health.

The chain recombines TRBV29-1 with TRBJ2-5; TCRdb indicates TRBD2, and absent DNA this call remains unverified. Germline V lookup: CDR1 SQVTM, CDR2 ANQGSEA. This CDR3 contains 14 residues. The chain's CDR3 is CSVELAGGQETQYF.

This rearrangement joins TRBV7-3 to TRBJ2-3; TCRdb returns TRBD1, unconfirmable since there is no DNA. Looked up from germline, CDR1 is SGHTA and CDR2 is FQGTGA. This CDR3 comprises 15 residues. The CDR3: CASSLRGTHTDTQYF.

CDR3 protein: CASRRTGELFF. The V gene is TRBV11-2, the J gene TRBJ2-2. Looked up from germline, CDR1 is SGHAT and CDR2 is FQNNGV. This CDR3 spans 11 amino acids.

V and J are TRBV27 and TRBJ2-1. The CDR3 sequence is 15 residues long. Per germline, CDR1 MNHEY and CDR2 SMNVEV (reference sequence). This CDR3 reads CASTLGRASYNEQFF.

V is TRBV20-1 and J is TRBJ2-3; TCRdb's D call of TRBD1 is untestable without DNA. Germline values: CDR1 DFQATT, CDR2 SNEGSKA (reference sequence). The CDR3 is 17 residues long. Here the CDR3 reads CSARDWTGTGRADTQYF.

The chain carries TRBV30 and TRBJ2-3; TCRdb outputs TRBD1, but without DNA this stays unchecked. The germline CDR1 and CDR2 sequences are GTSNPN and SVGIG (reference sequence). There are 11 residues in the CDR3. This CDR3 is CACRDGIAQYF.

The J gene is TRBJ2-3, the V gene TRBV7-9; TCRdb proposes TRBD2, but this gene call is untestable without DNA. The germline gives CDR1 SEHNR, CDR2 FQNEAQ (reference sequence). This CDR3 comprises 14 residues. The CDR3 sequence is CASSGDLETDTQYF.

The J gene is TRBJ2-7, the V gene TRBV28; TCRdb returns TRBD2, unconfirmable since there is no DNA. Germline assignment: CDR1 MDHEN and CDR2 SYDVKM. This CDR3 region has 15 residues. The CDR3: CASNPPGPNHYEQYF.

The chain links TRBV10-3 to TRBJ2-7; TCRdb picks TRBD1, but there is no DNA to check that call. Germline lookup yields CDR1 ENHRY and CDR2 SYGVKD. The CDR3 loop spans 13 amino acids. The CDR3 sequence: CAISQQGADEQYF.

The chain uses TRBV27 and TRBJ1-1; as DNA is missing, the TRBD1 call by TCRdb cannot be tested. Germline CDR1 MNHEY, CDR2 SMNVEV (reference sequence). The CDR3 totals 15 residues. The CDR3 here is CASSPWWGRNTEAFF.

This chain connects TRBV7-8 to TRBJ1-2; the D call of TRBD1 rests on TCRdb alone, since no DNA is present to check it. This CDR3 is 15 amino acids long. CDR1 and CDR2 from the germline V gene are SGHVS and FQNEAQ. The chain's CDR3 is CASSLGTGPSYGYTF.

The chain has TRBV28 and TRBJ2-3; TCRdb's D gene call, TRBD1, goes unchecked for lack of DNA. Looked up from germline, CDR1 is MDHEN and CDR2 is SYDVKM. There are 15 residues in the CDR3. CDR3 amino acids: CASSEDRGVADTQYF.

The chain is built from TRBV6-2 or TRBV6-3 and TRBJ1-1; TCRdb reports TRBD1, a call that lacks DNA to check it against. The CDR3 is 17 amino acids. Germline V lookup: CDR1 MNHEY, CDR2 SVGEGT. CDR3 in amino acids: CASRPQIDSSVRTEAFF.

The chain combines TRBV5-1 with TRBJ2-7; TCRdb names TRBD2, which stays unverified in the absence of DNA. The CDR3 spans 15 residues. CDR1 and CDR2 from the germline V gene are SGHRS and YFSETQ. The CDR3 here is CASSLLAGVLEEQYF.

This chain uses TRBV15 with TRBJ2-7; the D call from TCRdb, TRBD1, cannot be confirmed without DNA. Germline values: CDR1 LNHNV, CDR2 YYDKDF (reference sequence). The CDR3 covers 16 residues. The CDR3 spells CATSREPGQGTYEQYF.

The gene calls are TRBV12-3 or TRBV12-4 and TRBJ2-3. This CDR3 is 15 amino acids long. CDR3 region: CASSPDSYSTDTQYF.

The chain employs TRBV4-3 and TRBJ2-2. This CDR3 is 16 amino acids long. CDR1 and CDR2 from the germline V gene are LGHNA and YSLEER. CDR3: CASSQGSGADTGELFF.

The chain carries TRBV28 and TRBJ2-7; TCRdb's D gene call, TRBD2, goes unchecked for lack of DNA. The CDR3 sequence is 18 residues long. The germline V gene has CDR1 MDHEN and CDR2 SYDVKM. This CDR3 reads CASSSQHPGLAGKYEQYF.

This chain uses TRBV5-1 with TRBJ2-5. The germline V gene has CDR1 SGHRS and CDR2 YFSETQ. The CDR3 runs to 14 residues. Here the CDR3 reads CASSLALMSETQYF.

This chain links TRBV29-1 with TRBJ1-1. This CDR3 contains 14 residues. In germline, CDR1 is SQVTM, CDR2 ANQGSEA. The CDR3 loop is CSVVSAGPNTEAFF.

The chain employs TRBV4-3 and TRBJ2-1; the D call from TCRdb, TRBD1, cannot be confirmed without DNA. Germline CDR1 reads LGHNA; CDR2 reads YSLEER. The CDR3 covers 15 residues. CDR3 amino acids: CASSPTGEVYNEQFF.

The rearrangement uses TRBV6-6 and TRBJ1-1. CDR1 is MNHNY and CDR2 is SVGAGI in the germline V gene (reference sequence). The CDR3 runs 13 residues. CDR3 amino acids: CASSFGVATEAFF.

The CDR3 region is CATSDPLRSGANVLTF. The V call is TRBV24-1, the J call TRBJ2-6. CDR3 length equals 16 residues. CDR1 and CDR2 from the germline V gene are KGHDR and SFDVKD.